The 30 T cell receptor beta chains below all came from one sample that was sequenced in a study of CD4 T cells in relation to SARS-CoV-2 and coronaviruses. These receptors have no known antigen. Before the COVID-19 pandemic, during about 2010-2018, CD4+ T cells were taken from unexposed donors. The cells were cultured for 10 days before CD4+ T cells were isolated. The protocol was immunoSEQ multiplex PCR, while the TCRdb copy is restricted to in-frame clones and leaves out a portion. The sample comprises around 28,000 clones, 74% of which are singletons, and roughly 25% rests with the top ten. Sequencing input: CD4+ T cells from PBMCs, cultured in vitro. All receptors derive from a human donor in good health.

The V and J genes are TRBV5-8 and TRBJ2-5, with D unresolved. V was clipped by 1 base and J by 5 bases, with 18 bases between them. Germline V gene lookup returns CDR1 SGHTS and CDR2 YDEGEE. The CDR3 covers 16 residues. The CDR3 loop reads CASSLLSWTESETQYF. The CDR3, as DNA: TGTGCCAGCAGCTTGCTCTCCTGGACGGAGTCGGAGACCCAGTACTTC.

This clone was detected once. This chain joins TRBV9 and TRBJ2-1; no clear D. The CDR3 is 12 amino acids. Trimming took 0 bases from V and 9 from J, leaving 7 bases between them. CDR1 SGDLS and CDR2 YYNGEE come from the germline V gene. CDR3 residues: CASSVDPGEQFF. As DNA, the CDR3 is TGTGCCAGCAGCGTAGATCCCGGTGAGCAGTTCTTC.

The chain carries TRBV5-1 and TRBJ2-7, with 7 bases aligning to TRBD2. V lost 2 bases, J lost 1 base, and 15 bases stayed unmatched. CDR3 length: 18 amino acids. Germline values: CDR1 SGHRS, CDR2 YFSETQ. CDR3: CASSLDLSPRAGSYEQYF. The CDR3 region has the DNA TGCGCCAGCAGCTTAGATTTATCGCCCCGAGCGGGATCCTACGAGCAGTACTTC.

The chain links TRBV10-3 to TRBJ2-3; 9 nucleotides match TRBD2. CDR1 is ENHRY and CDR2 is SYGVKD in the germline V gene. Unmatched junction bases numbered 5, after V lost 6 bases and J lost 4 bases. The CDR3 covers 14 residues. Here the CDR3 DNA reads TGTGCCATCAGAGGCGGGGGGGCATCAGATACGCAGTATTTT. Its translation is CAIRGGGASDTQYF.

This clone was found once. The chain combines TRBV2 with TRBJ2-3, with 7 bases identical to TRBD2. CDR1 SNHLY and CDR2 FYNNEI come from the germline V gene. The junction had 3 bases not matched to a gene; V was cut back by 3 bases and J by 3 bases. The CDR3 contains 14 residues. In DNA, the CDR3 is TGTGCCAGCAGTGAGGCAGCGGGGACAGATACGCAGTATTTT. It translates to CASSEAAGTDTQYF.

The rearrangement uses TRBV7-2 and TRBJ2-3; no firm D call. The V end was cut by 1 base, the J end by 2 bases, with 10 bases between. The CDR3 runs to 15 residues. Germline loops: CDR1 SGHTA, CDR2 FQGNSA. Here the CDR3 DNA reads TGTGCCAGCAGCTTAGGGGTCGGCATCACAGATACGCAGTATTTT. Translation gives CASSLGVGITDTQYF.

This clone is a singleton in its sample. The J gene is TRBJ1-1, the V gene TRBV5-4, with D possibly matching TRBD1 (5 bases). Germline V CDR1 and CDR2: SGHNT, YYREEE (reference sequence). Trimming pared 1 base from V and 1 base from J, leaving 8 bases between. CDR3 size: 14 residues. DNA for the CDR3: TGTGCCAGCAGCTTGAGGGGAGGGAACACTGAAGCTTTCTTT. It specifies CASSLRGGNTEAFF.

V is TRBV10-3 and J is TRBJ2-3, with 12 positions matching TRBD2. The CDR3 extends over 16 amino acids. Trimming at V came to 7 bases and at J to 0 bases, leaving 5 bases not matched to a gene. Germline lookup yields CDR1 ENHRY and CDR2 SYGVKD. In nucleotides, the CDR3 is TGTGCCATCACCATGACTAGCGGGGGTAGCACAGATACGCAGTATTTT. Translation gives CAITMTSGGSTDTQYF.

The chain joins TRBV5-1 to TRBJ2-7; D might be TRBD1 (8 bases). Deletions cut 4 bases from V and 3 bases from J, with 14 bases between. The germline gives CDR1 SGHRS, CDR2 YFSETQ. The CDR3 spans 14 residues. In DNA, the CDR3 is TGCGCCAGCAGCGGAACAGGGGGGGACTACGAGCAGTACTTC. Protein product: CASSGTGGDYEQYF. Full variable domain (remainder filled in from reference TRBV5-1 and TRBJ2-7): KAGVTQTPRYLIKTRGQQVTLSCSPISGHRSVSWYQQTPGQGLQFLFEYFSETQRNKGNFPGRFSGRQFSNSRSEMNVSTLELGDSALYLCASSGTGGDYEQYFGPGTRLTVT.

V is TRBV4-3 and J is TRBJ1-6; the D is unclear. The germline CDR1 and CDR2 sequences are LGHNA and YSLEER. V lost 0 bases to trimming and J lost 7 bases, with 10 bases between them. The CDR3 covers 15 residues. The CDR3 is CASSQDLGFNSPLHF. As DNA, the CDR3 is TGCGCCAGCAGCCAAGATTTAGGTTTCAATTCACCCCTCCACTTT.

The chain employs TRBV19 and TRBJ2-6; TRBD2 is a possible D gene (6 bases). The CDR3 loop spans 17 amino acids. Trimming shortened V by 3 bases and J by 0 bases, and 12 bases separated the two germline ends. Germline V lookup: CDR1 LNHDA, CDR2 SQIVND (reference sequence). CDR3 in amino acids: CASSIQGGGSGANVLTF. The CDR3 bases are TGTGCCAGTAGTATCCAGGGAGGAGGCTCTGGGGCCAACGTCCTGACTTTC.

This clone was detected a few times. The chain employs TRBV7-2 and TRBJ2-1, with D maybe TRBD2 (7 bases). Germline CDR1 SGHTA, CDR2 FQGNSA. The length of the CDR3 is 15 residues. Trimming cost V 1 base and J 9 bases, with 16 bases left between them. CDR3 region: CASSLEWGRGIEQFF. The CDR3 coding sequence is TGTGCCAGCAGCTTAGAGTGGGGGCGGGGGATTGAGCAGTTCTTC.

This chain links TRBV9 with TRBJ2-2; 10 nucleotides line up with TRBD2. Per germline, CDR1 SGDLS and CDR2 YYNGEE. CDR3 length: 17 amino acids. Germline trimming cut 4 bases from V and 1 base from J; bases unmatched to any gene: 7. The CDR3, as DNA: TGTGCCAGCAGCCCCGCGGGACTAGCGTTGAACACCGGGGAGCTGTTTTTT. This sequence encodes CASSPAGLALNTGELFF. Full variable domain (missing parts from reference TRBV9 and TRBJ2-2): DSGVTQTPKHLITATGQRVTLRCSPRSGDLSVYWYQQSLDQGLQFLIQYYNGEERAKGNILERFSAQQFPDLHSELNLSSLELGDSALYFCASSPAGLALNTGELFFGEGSRLTVL.

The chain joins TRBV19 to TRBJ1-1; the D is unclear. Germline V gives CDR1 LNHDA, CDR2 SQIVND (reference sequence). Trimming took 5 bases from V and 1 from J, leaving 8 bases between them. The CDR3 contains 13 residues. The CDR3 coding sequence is TGTGCCAGTAGTTTTACACAGAACACTGAAGCTTTCTTT. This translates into CASSFTQNTEAFF.

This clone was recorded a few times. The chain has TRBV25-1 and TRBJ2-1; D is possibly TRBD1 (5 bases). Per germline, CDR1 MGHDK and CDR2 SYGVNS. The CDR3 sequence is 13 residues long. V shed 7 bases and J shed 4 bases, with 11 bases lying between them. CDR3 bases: TGTGCCAGCAATTGGGGCCCTTACAATGAGCAGTTCTTC. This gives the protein CASNWGPYNEQFF.

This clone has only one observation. The CDR3 DNA is TGTGCCAGCAGCTTAGAGACTAGCGGGAGTGTGTACGAGCAGTACTTC. Translating gives CASSLETSGSVYEQYF. This rearrangement joins TRBV7-2 to TRBJ2-7, with 12 bases that match TRBD2. The CDR3 spans 16 residues. Germline loops: CDR1 SGHTA, CDR2 FQGNSA. J lost 4 bases, V lost 1 base, and 5 bases had no gene match.

CDR3 loop: CASSWGGGAGNTEAFF. CDR3 in DNA: TGCGCCAGCAGCTGGGGGGGTGGGGCAGGGAACACTGAAGCTTTCTTT. This chain joins TRBV5-1 and TRBJ1-1, with D perhaps TRBD1 (5 bases). The germline V gene encodes CDR1 SGHRS and CDR2 YFSETQ. This CDR3 has 16 residues. Deletions cut 3 bases from V and 1 base from J, with 16 bases between. The full variable domain, rest sourced from reference TRBV5-1 and TRBJ1-1, is KAGVTQTPRYLIKTRGQQVTLSCSPISGHRSVSWYQQTPGQGLQFLFEYFSETQRNKGNFPGRFSGRQFSNSRSEMNVSTLELGDSALYLCASSWGGGAGNTEAFFGQGTRLTVV.

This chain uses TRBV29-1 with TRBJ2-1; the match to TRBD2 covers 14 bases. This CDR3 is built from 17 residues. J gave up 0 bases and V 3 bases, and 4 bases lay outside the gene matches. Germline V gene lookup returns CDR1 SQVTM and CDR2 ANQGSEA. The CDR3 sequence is CSVEGLAGVYSYNEQFF. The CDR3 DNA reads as TGCAGCGTTGAGGGACTAGCGGGGGTTTACTCCTACAATGAGCAGTTCTTC.

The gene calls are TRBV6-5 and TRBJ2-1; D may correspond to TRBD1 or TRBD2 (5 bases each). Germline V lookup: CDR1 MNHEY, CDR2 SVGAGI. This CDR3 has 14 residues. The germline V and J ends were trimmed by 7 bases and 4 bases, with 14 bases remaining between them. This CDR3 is CASTRDQHYNEQFF. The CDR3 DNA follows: TGTGCCAGCACCCGGGACCAACATTACAATGAGCAGTTCTTC.

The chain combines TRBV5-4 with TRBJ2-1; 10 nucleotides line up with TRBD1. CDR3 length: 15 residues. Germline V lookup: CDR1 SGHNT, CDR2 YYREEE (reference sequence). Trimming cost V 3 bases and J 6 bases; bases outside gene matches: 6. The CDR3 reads CASSSRQGAFNEQFF. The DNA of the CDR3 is TGTGCCAGCAGCTCTCGACAGGGGGCGTTCAATGAGCAGTTCTTC.

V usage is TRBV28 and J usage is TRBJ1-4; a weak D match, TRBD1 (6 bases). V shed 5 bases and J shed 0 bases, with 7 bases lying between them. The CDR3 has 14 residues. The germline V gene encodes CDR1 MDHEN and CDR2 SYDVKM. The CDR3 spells CASSEGATNEKLFF. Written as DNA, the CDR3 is TGTGCCAGCAGTGAGGGGGCAACTAATGAAAAACTGTTTTTT.

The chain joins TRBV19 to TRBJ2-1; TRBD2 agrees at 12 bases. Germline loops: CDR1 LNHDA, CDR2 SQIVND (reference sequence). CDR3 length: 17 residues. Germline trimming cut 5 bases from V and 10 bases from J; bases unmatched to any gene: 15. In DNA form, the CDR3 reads TGTGCCAGTAGTCCCCACCTGACTAGCGGGGGTCCCATGGAGCAGTTCTTC. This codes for CASSPHLTSGGPMEQFF.

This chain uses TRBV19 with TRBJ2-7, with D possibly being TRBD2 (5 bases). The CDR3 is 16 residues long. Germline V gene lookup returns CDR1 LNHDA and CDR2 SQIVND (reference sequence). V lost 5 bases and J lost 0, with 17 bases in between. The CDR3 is CASSQALGVSSYEQYF. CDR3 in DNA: TGTGCCAGTAGTCAGGCCCTCGGGGTTAGCTCCTACGAGCAGTACTTC.

The CDR3 coding sequence is TGTGCCATCAGTGAGACTAGCAATGGCTACACCTTC. Translated, it gives CAISETSNGYTF. The rearrangement links TRBV10-3 to TRBJ1-2; D is unclear. V was clipped by 2 bases and J by 6 bases, with 7 bases between them. Germline CDR1 and CDR2: ENHRY and SYGVKD. This CDR3 is 12 amino acids long.

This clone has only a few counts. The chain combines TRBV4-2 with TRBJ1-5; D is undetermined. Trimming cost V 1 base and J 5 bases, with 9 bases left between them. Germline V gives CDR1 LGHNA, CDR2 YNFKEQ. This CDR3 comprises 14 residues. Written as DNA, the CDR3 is TGTGCCAGCAGCCAAGGGACCGGTTATCAGCCCCAGCATTTT. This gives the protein CASSQGTGYQPQHF.

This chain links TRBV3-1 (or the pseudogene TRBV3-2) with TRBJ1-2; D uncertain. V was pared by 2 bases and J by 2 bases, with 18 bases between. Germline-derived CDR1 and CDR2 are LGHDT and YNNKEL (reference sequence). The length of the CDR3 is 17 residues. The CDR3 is CASSQPNLGRGNYGYTF. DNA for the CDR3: TGTGCCAGCAGCCAACCCAATCTGGGCCGGGGAAACTATGGCTACACCTTC.

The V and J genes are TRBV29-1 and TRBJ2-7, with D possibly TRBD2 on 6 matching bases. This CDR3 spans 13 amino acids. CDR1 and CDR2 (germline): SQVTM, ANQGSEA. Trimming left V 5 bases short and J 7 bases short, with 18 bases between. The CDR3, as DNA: TGCAGCGTTACGAGGGGAGGTATTTCGGAGCAGTACTTC. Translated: CSVTRGGISEQYF.

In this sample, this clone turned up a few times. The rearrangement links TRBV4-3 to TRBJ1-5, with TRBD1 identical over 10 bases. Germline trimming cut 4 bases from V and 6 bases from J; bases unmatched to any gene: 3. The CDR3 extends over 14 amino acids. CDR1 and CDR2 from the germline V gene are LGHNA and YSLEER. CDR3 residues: CASSLTGGTQPQHF. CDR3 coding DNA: TGCGCCAGCAGCCTGACAGGGGGCACTCAGCCCCAGCATTTT.

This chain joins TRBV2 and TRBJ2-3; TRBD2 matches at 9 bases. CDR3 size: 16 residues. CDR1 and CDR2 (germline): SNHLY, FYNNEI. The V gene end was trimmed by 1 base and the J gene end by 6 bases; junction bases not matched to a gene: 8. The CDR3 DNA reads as TGTGCCAGCAGTGAAGGGGTCCTAGCGGGAAGGGATACGCAGTATTTT. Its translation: CASSEGVLAGRDTQYF.

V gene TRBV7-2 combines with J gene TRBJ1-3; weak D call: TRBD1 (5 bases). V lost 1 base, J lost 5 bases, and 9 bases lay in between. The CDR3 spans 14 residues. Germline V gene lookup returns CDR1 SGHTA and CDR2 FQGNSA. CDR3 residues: CASSLGDSRNTIYF. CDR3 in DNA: TGTGCCAGCAGCTTAGGGGACTCCCGAAACACCATATATTTT.